These 32 T cell receptor beta chains originate from one sample sequenced in a study of blood T cell repertoires in COVID-19. Generated by immunoSEQ multiplex PCR, the TCRdb table keeps only in-frame clones and is missing some. The table shows around 250,000 clones, with approximately 85% occurring only once. Sequenced sample: PBMCs or T cells enriched from blood (not recorded which). The source of these receptors is a woman aged 45-60 years who had recovered from COVID-19.

Worth noting for this clone: One junction end disagrees with the germline gene, perhaps due to a read error. This chain connects TRBV7-3 to TRBJ2-7; 11 bases line up with TRBD2. CDR1 SGHTA and CDR2 FQGTGA come from the germline V gene. The CDR3 has 15 amino acids. The CDR3 region is CASSVTSGGPYEQYF. CDR3 bases: TGTGCCAGCAGCGTAACTAGCGGGGGACCTTACGAGCAGTACTTC.

The chain has TRBV6-5 and TRBJ1-1; 7 bases fit TRBD1. The CDR3 is made up of 16 amino acids. V trimming: 0 bases; J trimming: 1 base; junction bases outside the gene matches: 5. The germline CDR1 and CDR2 sequences are MNHEY and SVGAGI. The CDR3 region is CASSYSDRLTNTEAFF. The CDR3 DNA reads TGTGCCAGCAGTTACTCGGACAGGCTGACGAACACTGAAGCTTTCTTT.

The V call is TRBV5-6, the J call TRBJ1-4; possibly TRBD1 for D (5 bases). The V gene lost 2 bases and the J gene lost 8 bases, with 10 bases spanning the gap. The CDR3 covers 13 residues. Germline lookup yields CDR1 SGHDT and CDR2 YYEEEE. This chain's CDR3 is CASSFDRIEKLFF. CDR3 bases: TGTGCCAGCAGCTTTGACAGAATAGAAAAACTGTTTTTT.

Here the CDR3 reads CASSEGLGPYNEQFF. In nucleotides, the CDR3 is TGCGCCAGCAGCGAGGGACTAGGTCCGTACAATGAGCAGTTCTTC. The chain uses TRBV5-1 and TRBJ2-1; 8 bases align to TRBD2. Per the germline V gene, CDR1 is SGHRS and CDR2 is YFSETQ. There are 15 residues in the CDR3. Losses at the gene ends were 4 bases for V and 4 bases for J; bases not matched to a gene: 7.

This clone was seen at least ten times. This chain connects TRBV9 to TRBJ2-1; 11 nucleotides line up with TRBD2. CDR1 is SGDLS and CDR2 is YYNGEE in the germline V gene. V dropped 3 bases and J dropped 4; count of bases not matched to a gene: 6. The CDR3 length is 16 residues. CDR3 bases: TGTGCCAGCAGCGGAAGACTAGCGGGGCTATACAATGAGCAGTTCTTC. Amino acid sequence: CASSGRLAGLYNEQFF.

The sample holds a few counts of this clone. The chain combines TRBV14 with TRBJ1-2; possible D gene TRBD1, 6 bases. The V and J ends lost 3 bases and 8 bases respectively, with 13 bases between them. The CDR3 has 13 amino acids. The germline V gene encodes CDR1 SGHDN and CDR2 FVKESK. The CDR3 protein is CASSHGGAGGYTF. CDR3 nucleotide sequence: TGTGCCAGCAGCCATGGGGGGGCAGGCGGCTACACCTTC.

The gene calls are TRBV28 and TRBJ1-2; D is perhaps TRBD1 (5 bases). This CDR3 has 19 residues. Trimming shortened V by 3 bases and J by 2 bases, and 25 bases separated the two germline ends. Germline CDR1 reads MDHEN; CDR2 reads SYDVKM. CDR3 sequence: CASSFDWGRRQKTNYGYTF. The CDR3 DNA follows: TGTGCCAGCAGTTTTGATTGGGGCAGAAGGCAAAAGACAAACTATGGCTACACCTTC.

The chain employs TRBV18 and TRBJ1-2; D may be TRBD1 (5 bases). CDR3 length equals 16 residues. Germline V lookup: CDR1 KGHSH, CDR2 LQKENI. V lost 2 bases and J lost 2, with 15 bases in between. In DNA, the CDR3 is TGTGCCAGCTCACCAGGGGCAGGAGATTTCAACTATGGCTACACCTTC. It yields the protein CASSPGAGDFNYGYTF.

In its sample, this clone was seen a few times. The rearrangement uses TRBV7-8 and TRBJ1-3; D not resolved. Trimming removed 0 bases at V and 1 base at J, with 10 bases between. The CDR3 has 16 residues. Per the germline V gene, CDR1 is SGHVS and CDR2 is FQNEAQ. CDR3 protein: CASSLARSYSGNTIYF. CDR3 DNA: TGTGCCAGCAGCTTAGCCCGATCCTATTCTGGAAACACCATATATTTT.

Comment on this clone: Different DNA sequences within this sample yield the same CDR3. This chain connects TRBV6-5 to TRBJ1-5; D uncertain. The CDR3 runs to 13 residues. V lost 2 bases and J lost 4, with 6 bases in between. The germline CDR1 and CDR2 sequences are MNHEY and SVGAGI. The CDR3 nucleotides read TGTGCCAGCAGTTACGAACTAAATCAGCCCCAGCATTTT. It encodes CASSYELNQPQHF.

Here the CDR3 DNA reads TGCAGTGCTAGTGCCACTAGCGGGGCCTACGAGCAGTACTTC. Translating gives CSASATSGAYEQYF. The V and J genes are TRBV20-1 and TRBJ2-7, with 10 nucleotides matching TRBD2. The CDR3 spans 14 residues. CDR1 DFQATT and CDR2 SNEGSKA come from the germline V gene (reference sequence). V lost 3 bases to trimming and J lost 2 bases; unmatched junction nucleotides: 4.

The chain uses TRBV3-1 (or the pseudogene TRBV3-2) and TRBJ1-5; D might be TRBD1 (5 bases). CDR3 length: 15 residues. Per the germline V gene, CDR1 is LGHDT and CDR2 is YNNKEL (reference sequence). V was clipped by 5 bases and J by 1 base, with 12 bases between them. The CDR3 DNA follows: TGTGCCAGCAGCTCCCAGGGTTGGAGCAATCAGCCCCAGCATTTT. This gives the protein CASSSQGWSNQPQHF.

This clone was observed a handful of times. This sequence joins TRBV24-1 and TRBJ2-7, with 8 bases aligning to TRBD2. Germline assignment: CDR1 KGHDR and CDR2 SFDVKD. V shed 4 bases and J 5 bases; nucleotides not matched to a gene: 6. The length of the CDR3 is 14 residues. CDR3 amino acids: CATSDPGRGDEQYF. The CDR3 DNA reads as TGTGCCACCAGTGACCCCGGGAGGGGCGACGAGCAGTACTTC.

The chain uses TRBV7-2 and TRBJ1-2, with D hard to call. V lost 4 bases and J 7 bases, leaving 19 bases between the germline ends. The CDR3 is 15 amino acids. Germline V gene lookup returns CDR1 SGHTA and CDR2 FQGNSA. For the CDR3, the DNA is TGTGCCAGCAGCTCGACCGACGGCCGGCGGAGTGGCTACACCTTC. Amino acids: CASSSTDGRRSGYTF.

This chain joins TRBV7-9 and TRBJ1-1; 7 bases are a match to TRBD1. V lost 0 bases, J lost 7 bases, and 2 bases stayed unmatched. CDR3 length: 13 amino acids. Germline CDR1 and CDR2: SEHNR and FQNEAQ (reference sequence). The CDR3 spells CASSLAGGFEAFF. CDR3 coding DNA: TGTGCCAGCAGCTTAGCAGGGGGCTTTGAAGCTTTCTTT.

The rearrangement joins TRBV5-1 to TRBJ2-7; weak D call: TRBD2 (5 bases). Between the trimmed V and J ends, which lost 4 bases and 0 bases, there was a span of 8 bases. The CDR3 spans 13 residues. Germline CDR1 reads SGHRS; CDR2 reads YFSETQ. This chain's CDR3 is CASSPGFSYEQYF. The CDR3 coding sequence is TGCGCCAGCAGCCCGGGATTCTCCTACGAGCAGTACTTC.

The chain has TRBV19 and TRBJ2-1; D is perhaps TRBD2 (6 bases). Trimming cost V 6 bases and J 5 bases, with 17 bases left between them. Germline CDR1 reads LNHDA; CDR2 reads SQIVND (reference sequence). The CDR3 has 15 amino acids. CDR3 region: CASRQRGILNNEQFF. As DNA, the CDR3 is TGTGCCAGTAGGCAACGCGGGATTCTCAACAATGAGCAGTTCTTC.

This rearrangement joins TRBV19 to TRBJ2-7; 8 bases agree with TRBD1. This CDR3 has 15 amino acids. After removal of 7 bases from V and 0 bases from J, the junction contained 8 bases not matched to a gene. The germline CDR1 and CDR2 sequences are LNHDA and SQIVND (reference sequence). The CDR3 protein is CASTSGTGASYEQYF. The CDR3 region has the DNA TGTGCCAGTACTTCCGGGACAGGAGCCTCCTACGAGCAGTACTTC.

The genes are TRBV30 and TRBJ1-5; D gene unclear. V gave up 3 bases and J gave up 0 bases, with 6 bases separating them. There are 13 residues in the CDR3. Germline-derived CDR1 and CDR2 are GTSNPN and SVGIG (reference sequence). The CDR3 loop is CAWSEYSNQPQHF. The CDR3 region has the DNA TGTGCCTGGAGCGAGTATAGCAATCAGCCCCAGCATTTT.

The chain uses TRBV7-8 and TRBJ2-2, with a possible D match to TRBD2 (5 bases). Trimming took 2 bases from V and 0 from J, leaving 7 bases between them. The CDR3 length is 15 residues. Germline-derived CDR1 and CDR2 are SGHVS and FQNEAQ. In DNA, the CDR3 is TGTGCCAGCAGCTTACCGGGGACGAACACCGGGGAGCTGTTTTTT. Residues: CASSLPGTNTGELFF.

V is TRBV7-9 and J is TRBJ1-4, with 7 bases that match TRBD1. J gave up 8 bases and V 8 bases, and 11 bases lay outside the gene matches. The CDR3 covers 14 residues. Germline assignment: CDR1 SEHNR and CDR2 FQNEAQ (reference sequence). CDR3 in amino acids: CASGPQQGLEKLFF. The CDR3 coding sequence is TGTGCCAGCGGACCCCAACAGGGGTTGGAAAAACTGTTTTTT.

J is TRBJ1-2 and V is TRBV11-2; TRBD1 matches 10 bases. V lost 1 base and J lost 4; bases outside the gene matches: 0. This CDR3 region has 14 residues. The germline V gene encodes CDR1 SGHAT and CDR2 FQNNGV. In nucleotides, the CDR3 is TGTGCCAGCAGCTTAGGGACAGGGGGCTATGGCTACACCTTC. Encoded protein: CASSLGTGGYGYTF.

This clone was picked up a small number of times. The chain combines TRBV28 with TRBJ2-3, with a tentative D call TRBD2 (6 bases). The CDR3 is 14 amino acids. Per germline, CDR1 MDHEN and CDR2 SYDVKM. Trimming removed 5 bases at V and 0 bases at J, with 9 bases between. CDR3 sequence reads: CASSGDWSTDTQYF. CDR3 DNA sequence: TGTGCCAGCAGTGGGGACTGGAGCACAGATACGCAGTATTTT.

V gene TRBV10-1 combines with J gene TRBJ2-1, with 7 bases matching TRBD1. CDR3 length: 13 amino acids. Germline V lookup: CDR1 WNHNN, CDR2 SYGVQD (reference sequence). Trimming at V came to 8 bases and at J to 2 bases, leaving 3 bases not matched to a gene. The CDR3 is CASGQGAYNEQFF. CDR3 nucleotide sequence: TGCGCCAGCGGGCAGGGGGCCTACAATGAGCAGTTCTTC.

This clone occurred once. This chain uses TRBV2 with TRBJ1-1, with TRBD1 matching 8 bases. The V segment lost 5 bases and the J segment 0 bases; nucleotides outside the gene matches: 2. This CDR3 comprises 14 residues. Germline V gene sequence: CDR1 SNHLY, CDR2 FYNNEI. The CDR3 protein is CASSWTGMNTEAFF. CDR3 DNA: TGTGCCAGCAGTTGGACAGGGATGAACACTGAAGCTTTCTTT.

This chain uses TRBV6-2 or TRBV6-3 with TRBJ1-2; 7 bases line up with TRBD1. CDR1 and CDR2 (germline): MNHEY, SVGEGT. The CDR3 contains 16 residues. V gave up 4 bases and J gave up 5 bases; unmatched junction bases: 13. This CDR3 is CASSSIHTGVDYGYTF. The DNA of the CDR3 is TGTGCCAGCAGTTCTATCCATACAGGGGTGGATTATGGCTACACCTTC.

Only one count was recorded for this clone. The chain joins TRBV13 to TRBJ2-7, with D unresolved. V lost 3 bases and J 0 bases, leaving 3 bases between the germline ends. Germline-derived CDR1 and CDR2 are PRHDT and FYEKMQ (reference sequence). The CDR3 contains 12 residues. Here the CDR3 reads CASSFFSYEQYF. The DNA for the CDR3 is TGTGCCAGCAGCTTCTTCTCCTACGAGCAGTACTTC. The full variable domain, with the rest looked up from reference TRBV13 and TRBJ2-7, is AAGVIQSPRHLIKEKRETATLKCYPIPRHDTVYWYQQGPGQDPQFLISFYEKMQSDKGSIPDRFSAQQFSDYHSELNMSSLELGDSALYFCASSFFSYEQYFGPGTRLTVT.

This sequence joins TRBV28 and TRBJ2-1; 8 bases fit TRBD1. Germline V gene sequence: CDR1 MDHEN, CDR2 SYDVKM. After removal of 8 bases from V and 9 bases from J, the junction contained 9 bases not matched to a gene. The CDR3 has 13 residues. CDR3 coding DNA: TGTGCCAGCCGGGGCCAGGGGGCCGCTGAGCAGTTCTTC. It yields the protein CASRGQGAAEQFF.

The rearrangement links TRBV3-1 (or the pseudogene TRBV3-2) to TRBJ2-2, with unresolved D. Per germline, CDR1 LGHDT and CDR2 YNNKEL (reference sequence). This CDR3 has 15 residues. V lost 2 bases to trimming and J lost 4 bases, with 11 bases between them. CDR3 in amino acids: CASSQFYISTGELFF. In DNA, the CDR3 is TGTGCCAGCAGCCAATTCTATATATCCACCGGGGAGCTGTTTTTT.

The rearrangement joins TRBV5-1 to TRBJ1-6; tentative D call: TRBD1 (6 bases). The CDR3 totals 16 residues. Trimming shortened V by 0 bases and J by 7 bases, and 14 bases separated the two germline ends. Germline V gives CDR1 SGHRS, CDR2 YFSETQ. The CDR3 coding sequence is TGCGCCAGCAGCTTGGCGCCAGGGGTCGAGAATTCACCCCTCCACTTT. Protein product: CASSLAPGVENSPLHF.

The chain couples TRBV10-3 to TRBJ1-3; 10 positions match TRBD1. This CDR3 comprises 14 residues. V trimming: 8 bases; J trimming: 4 bases; junction bases outside the gene matches: 5. CDR1 is ENHRY and CDR2 is SYGVKD in the germline V gene. The CDR3 bases are TGTGCCATCCGACAGGGGGCGCCCGGAAACACCATATATTTT. Amino acid sequence: CAIRQGAPGNTIYF.

The chain has TRBV29-1 and TRBJ1-1, with D perhaps TRBD1 (6 bases). The germline gives CDR1 SQVTM, CDR2 ANQGSEA. V lost 6 bases and J lost 2, with 13 bases in between. This CDR3 contains 13 residues. DNA for the CDR3: TGCAGCGTGCGCAGGGGAGACAACACTGAAGCTTTCTTT. Amino acids: CSVRRGDNTEAFF.